These T cell receptor beta chains were read from a single sample in a study of CD8+ T cells in alopecia areata. Only in-frame clones appear in the TCRdb table, and some are missing; sequencing was by immunoSEQ multiplex PCR. This table holds about 23,000 clones, about 47% found once. Sequencing input: NKG2D-high CD8+ T cells sorted from blood. The receptors were gathered from a human donor with alopecia areata. Both conserved end residues are trimmed from each CDR3.

J gene,V gene,CDR3 protein
TRBJ2-1,TRBV7-2,ASSPISNEQF
TRBJ2-3,TRBV4-2,ASSQEHPGLVMGADTDTQY
TRBJ2-1,TRBV2,ASSESAAEGNEQF
TRBJ2-7,TRBV4-1,ASSQDDRQQY
TRBJ2-7,TRBV7-2,ASSLDPATSGRDYEQY
TRBJ2-7,TRBV28,ASTEPGTGGYEQY
TRBJ2-7,TRBV4-2,ASSQGAGGSYEQY
TRBJ1-2,TRBV6-5,ASISAAGYT
TRBJ2-2,TRBV28,ASTLTRRAGELF
TRBJ2-3,TRBV29-1,SVEVTGLDTDTQY
TRBJ2-1,TRBV29-1,SVEGRTSGLSSYNEQF
TRBJ2-7,TRBV4-1,ASSQGQGGTYEQY
TRBJ1-4,TRBV2,ASAWSHNEKLF
TRBJ2-1,TRBV28,ASSRSRGRNNEQF
TRBJ1-2,TRBV13,ASSLGDWANGYT
TRBJ1-1,TRBV19,ASSSPSTGGSEAF
TRBJ2-7,TRBV2,ASGGTYEQY
TRBJ2-3,TRBV10-1,ASSDPDSPSPTDTQY
TRBJ2-1,TRBV6-1,ASSHGYNEQF
TRBJ2-4,TRBV7-9,ASSRAGAAKNIQY
TRBJ1-1,TRBV7-3,ASSLTGWSTEAF
TRBJ2-7,TRBV5-1,ASSSWGGLAGETYEQY
TRBJ2-1,TRBV10-2,ASNSWDLPPSEQF
TRBJ2-7,TRBV5-1,ASSSSSGRAYEQY
TRBJ1-1,TRBV14,ASSQERVTEAF
TRBJ2-7,TRBV28,ASTPSRGGEQY
TRBJ2-5,TRBV7-9,ASSLVTQETQY
TRBJ2-2,TRBV27,ASSTSQSKREYTGELF
TRBJ2-5,TRBV13,ASSAAPGETQY
TRBJ1-2,TRBV19,ASSPLLTGTGGYT
TRBJ1-4,TRBV7-6,ASSSRTTTNEKLF
TRBJ1-2,TRBV10-3,AISESTSYGYT
TRBJ2-2,TRBV10-2,ASSISTATTGELF
TRBJ2-2,TRBV4-1,ASSQLQTNTGELF
TRBJ2-7,TRBV13,ASSLGLLGQGDEQY
TRBJ2-2,TRBV5-6,ASSFGTPNTGELF
TRBJ2-3,TRBV6-1,ASLSSGNTDTQY
TRBJ1-2,TRBV6-1,ASSELKGAEGYT
TRBJ1-2,TRBV9,ASSVSGTEQNYGYT
TRBJ2-3,TRBV7-8,ASSFASMGPASTDTQY
TRBJ2-1,TRBV27,ASSWVGDEQF
TRBJ1-4,TRBV28,ASSSGFNEKLF
TRBJ2-3,TRBV4-1,ASSQVITDTQY
TRBJ2-5,TRBV27,ASSFAGRVAETQY
TRBJ2-2,TRBV6-1,ASSGGLAGPTGELF
TRBJ2-1,TRBV5-8,ASSRDTFSYNEQF